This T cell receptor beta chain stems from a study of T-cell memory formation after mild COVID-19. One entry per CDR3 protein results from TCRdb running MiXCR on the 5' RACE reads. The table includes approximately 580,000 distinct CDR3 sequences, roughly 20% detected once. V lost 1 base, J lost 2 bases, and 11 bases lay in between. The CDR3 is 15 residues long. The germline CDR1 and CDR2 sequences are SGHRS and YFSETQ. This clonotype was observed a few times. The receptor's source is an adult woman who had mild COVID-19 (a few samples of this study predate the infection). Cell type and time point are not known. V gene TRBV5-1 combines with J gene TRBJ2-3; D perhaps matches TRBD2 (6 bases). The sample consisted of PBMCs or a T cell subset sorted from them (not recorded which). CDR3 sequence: CASSLSTGVTDTQYF. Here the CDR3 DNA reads TGCGCCAGCAGCTTGTCTACGGGGGTCACAGATACGCAGTATTTT.